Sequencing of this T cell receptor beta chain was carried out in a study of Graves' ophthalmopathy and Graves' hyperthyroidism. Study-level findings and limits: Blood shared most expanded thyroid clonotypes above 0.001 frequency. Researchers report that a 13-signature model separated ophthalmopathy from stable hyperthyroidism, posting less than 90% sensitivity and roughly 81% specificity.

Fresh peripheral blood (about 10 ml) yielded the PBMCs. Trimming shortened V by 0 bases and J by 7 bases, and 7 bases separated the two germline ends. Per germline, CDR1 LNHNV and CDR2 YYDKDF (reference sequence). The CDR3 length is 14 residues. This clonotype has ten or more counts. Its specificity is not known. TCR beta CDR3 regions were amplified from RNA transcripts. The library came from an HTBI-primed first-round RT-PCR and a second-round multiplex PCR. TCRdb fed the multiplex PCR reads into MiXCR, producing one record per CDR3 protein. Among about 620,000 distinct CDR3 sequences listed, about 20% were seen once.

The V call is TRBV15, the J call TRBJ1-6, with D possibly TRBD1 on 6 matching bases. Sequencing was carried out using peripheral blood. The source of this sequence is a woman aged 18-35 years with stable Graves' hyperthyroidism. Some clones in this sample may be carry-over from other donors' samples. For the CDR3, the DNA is TGTGCCACCAGCAGAGATAGGGGGAATTCACCCCTCCACTTT. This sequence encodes CATSRDRGNSPLHF.